Listed below are T cell receptor beta chains from one sample, sequenced in a study of T cells after yellow fever vaccination. One entry per CDR3 protein results from TCRdb running MiXCR on the 5' RACE reads. The table includes about 630,000 distinct CDR3 sequences, roughly an eighth detected once. The source was PBMCs, collected on the day of the yellow fever booster vaccination. The receptors come from a man aged 25-40 years who received the YFV17D yellow fever vaccine. Each CDR3 is given with its conserved first and last residue. The D gene is left open where the match is weak. Clone size appears in some rows only: once, few, many, or a class for an expanded clone.

clone_size	d_call	v_call	j_call	cdr3_aa	cdr3_nt
.	TRBD2	TRBV20-1	TRBJ2-5	CSATRTRQETQYF	TGCAGTGCTACCAGGACTAGACAAGAGACCCAGTACTTC
.	TRBD1	TRBV24-1	TRBJ2-7	CATSLGTGPYYEQYF	TGTGCCACCAGTCTGGGGACAGGGCCCTACTACGAGCAGTACTTC
.	.	TRBV20-1	TRBJ2-1	CSARDTRVRTDEQFF	TGCAGTGCTAGAGATACCCGGGTTCGTACGGATGAGCAGTTCTTC
.	.	TRBV20-1	TRBJ2-5	CSARDTVKQTQYF	TGCAGTGCTAGAGATACGGTCAAGCAGACCCAGTACTTC
few	TRBD2	TRBV24-1	TRBJ2-1	CATSEVIAGHNEQFF	TGTGCCACCAGTGAAGTAATAGCGGGACACAATGAGCAGTTCTTC
many	TRBD1	TRBV10-3	TRBJ2-7	CAISAGTGAGEQYF	TGTGCCATCAGTGCCGGGACAGGGGCCGGCGAGCAGTACTTC
.	.	TRBV7-8	TRBJ1-1	CASSLDIGNTEAFF	TGTGCCAGCAGCCTAGATATCGGGAACACTGAAGCTTTCTTT
.	TRBD1	TRBV19	TRBJ2-2	CAIRGTGPPGELFF	TGTGCCATTAGGGGGACAGGTCCCCCCGGGGAGCTGTTTTTT
few	TRBD2	TRBV24-1	TRBJ2-3	CATSAGTSGELDTQYF	TGTGCCACCAGTGCGGGGACTAGCGGTGAGTTAGATACGCAGTATTTT
.	.	TRBV7-6	TRBJ2-3	CASSATDGIADTQYF	TGTGCCAGCAGCGCTACGGACGGTATAGCAGATACGCAGTATTTT
.	TRBD2	TRBV7-3	TRBJ2-7	CASSLQAGGVNEQYF	TGTGCCAGCAGCTTACAAGCGGGAGGTGTTAACGAGCAGTACTTC
few	TRBD2	TRBV9	TRBJ2-1	CASSVGLAGVEQFF	TGTGCCAGCAGCGTAGGGCTAGCGGGAGTGGAGCAGTTCTTC
many	TRBD1	TRBV24-1	TRBJ2-7	CATSDPSTGSDEQYF	TGTGCCACCAGTGATCCGTCGACAGGGTCGGACGAGCAGTACTTC
.	TRBD2	TRBV30	TRBJ2-1	CAQRAGSGRVYNEQFF	TGTGCCCAGAGGGCGGGTAGCGGGAGGGTCTACAATGAGCAGTTCTTC
many	TRBD2	TRBV28	TRBJ2-2	CASSFGTRLTGELFF	TGTGCCAGCAGTTTCGGGACTAGACTGACCGGGGAGCTGTTTTTT
.	.	TRBV20-1	TRBJ1-3	CSARELTSGNTIYF	TGCAGTGCTAGAGAGTTAACGTCTGGAAACACCATATATTTT
.	.	TRBV19	TRBJ2-1	CASSTRPTAYNEQFF	TGTGCCAGTAGTACTCGACCTACAGCCTACAATGAGCAGTTCTTC
.	.	TRBV5-1	TRBJ1-2	CASSLGRGRYGYTF	TGCGCCAGCAGCTTGGGCCGGGGGCGATATGGCTACACCTTC
.	.	TRBV11-2	TRBJ1-5	CASSFSESNQPQHF	TGTGCCAGCAGCTTCAGTGAGAGCAATCAGCCCCAGCATTTT
.	.	TRBV24-1	TRBJ2-3	CATNIPLLADSTDTQYF	TGTGCCACCAATATACCCCTTTTAGCGGATAGCACAGATACGCAGTATTTT
many	TRBD1	TRBV12-3/TRBV12-4	TRBJ2-1	CASGGTGGANEQFF	TGTGCCAGCGGAGGGACAGGGGGCGCGAATGAGCAGTTCTTC
few	TRBD2	TRBV29-1	TRBJ2-1	CSVVVAGGRSEQFF	TGCAGCGTTGTGGTAGCGGGAGGGAGGAGTGAGCAGTTCTTC
few	TRBD1	TRBV10-3	TRBJ1-2	CAIRSDRAGNGYTF	TGTGCCATACGATCGGACAGGGCCGGCAATGGCTACACCTTC
many	TRBD2	TRBV5-1	TRBJ2-7	CASSPNFGAGFSYEQYF	TGCGCCAGCAGCCCGAACTTCGGAGCGGGGTTCTCCTACGAGCAGTACTTC
.	TRBD1	TRBV6-1	TRBJ1-5	CASRSGQGNQPQHF	TGTGCCAGCAGATCCGGACAGGGCAATCAGCCCCAGCATTTT
.	TRBD1	TRBV18	TRBJ1-5	CASSQGTDNQPQHF	TGTGCCAGCTCACAAGGGACAGACAATCAGCCCCAGCATTTT
few	.	TRBV12-3/TRBV12-4	TRBJ2-1	CASSALRRDEQFF	TGTGCCAGCAGTGCCTTAAGAAGGGATGAGCAGTTCTTC
.	TRBD1	TRBV6-5	TRBJ1-6	CASSYDLGQYNSPLHF	TGTGCCAGCAGTTACGACTTGGGACAGTATAATTCACCCCTCCACTTT